The 19 T cell receptor beta chains reported below all come from one sample, sequenced in a study of cytomegalovirus exposure and HLA in healthy donors. It was with 60 Vbeta and 13 Jbeta primers that the PCR ran. Produced via immunoSEQ multiplex PCR; TCRdb's table is partial and in-frame only. The table includes under 200,000 clones, approximately 85% detected once. Source material: PBMCs. All receptors derive from a young man in good health and CMV-seropositive.

The rearrangement uses TRBV19 and TRBJ2-3, with 7 bases matching TRBD2. Unmatched junction bases numbered 7, after V lost 8 bases and J lost 2 bases. Looked up from germline, CDR1 is LNHDA and CDR2 is SQIVND (reference sequence). This CDR3 spans 14 amino acids. The CDR3 reads CASRPGLYTDTQYF. The CDR3 DNA sequence: TGTGCCAGTCGACCGGGACTATACACAGATACGCAGTATTTT.

The chain couples TRBV18 to TRBJ2-7; the D gene is possibly TRBD1 (6 bases). This CDR3 has 18 residues. With 0 bases removed from V and 0 bases from J, the gap between germline ends came to 18 bases. The germline V gene encodes CDR1 KGHSH and CDR2 LQKENI. DNA of the CDR3: TGTGCCAGCTCACCACCGGGGGCTAGAGGATTAACCTCCTACGAGCAGTACTTC. Translating it yields CASSPPGARGLTSYEQYF.

This clone turned up a few times. The rearrangement uses TRBV7-6 and TRBJ1-3, with D maybe TRBD1 (6 bases). Germline CDR1 reads SGHVS; CDR2 reads FNYEAQ. This CDR3 is built from 14 residues. Trimming left V 5 bases short and J 2 bases short, with 10 bases between. CDR3 protein: CASSSRGPGNTIYF. The CDR3 DNA sequence: TGTGCCAGCAGCAGCAGGGGTCCTGGAAACACCATATATTTT.

The J gene is TRBJ2-1, the V gene TRBV5-6; tentative D call: TRBD1 (5 bases). CDR1 is SGHDT and CDR2 is YYEEEE in the germline V gene. V was cut by 0 bases and J by 4 bases, with 11 bases left in between. The CDR3 runs to 15 residues. This chain's CDR3 is CASSLAGLWYNEQFF. The CDR3 region has the DNA TGTGCCAGCAGCTTGGCAGGGTTGTGGTACAATGAGCAGTTCTTC.

The chain carries TRBV7-2 and TRBJ2-1, with 9 bases aligning to TRBD2. The junction had 12 bases not matched to a gene; V was cut back by 5 bases and J by 10 bases. This CDR3 is built from 15 residues. Germline lookup yields CDR1 SGHTA and CDR2 FQGNSA. The chain's CDR3 is CASSLDSGGGLEQFF. Written as DNA, the CDR3 is TGTGCCAGCAGCCTGGATAGCGGGGGAGGTCTAGAGCAGTTCTTC.

The chain combines TRBV5-1 with TRBJ2-3; 9 bases line up with TRBD1. Losses at the gene ends were 0 bases for V and 10 bases for J; bases not matched to a gene: 6. The germline V gene has CDR1 SGHRS and CDR2 YFSETQ. The CDR3 length is 14 residues. The DNA for the CDR3 is TGCGCCAGCAGCTTGGATGACAGGGGGTATGCGCAGTATTTT. Translating gives CASSLDDRGYAQYF. The full variable domain, completed using reference TRBV5-1 and TRBJ2-3, is KAGVTQTPRYLIKTRGQQVTLSCSPISGHRSVSWYQQTPGQGLQFLFEYFSETQRNKGNFPGRFSGRQFSNSRSEMNVSTLELGDSALYLCASSLDDRGYAQYFGPGTRLTVL.

The chain has TRBV2 and TRBJ2-3, with no clear D. V was clipped by 2 bases and J by 0 bases, with 9 bases between them. The length of the CDR3 is 15 residues. Germline-derived CDR1 and CDR2 are SNHLY and FYNNEI. Written as DNA, the CDR3 is TGTGCCAGCAGTGAAAGAGAAACTAGCACAGATACGCAGTATTTT. This translates into CASSERETSTDTQYF.

The chain couples TRBV5-4 to TRBJ2-1; the D is unclear. The CDR3 totals 13 residues. V lost 3 bases, J lost 4 bases, and 8 bases lay in between. The germline V gene has CDR1 SGHNT and CDR2 YYREEE (reference sequence). The CDR3 nucleotides read TGTGCCAGCAGCTACTCTTCGTACAATGAGCAGTTCTTC. Translated, it gives CASSYSSYNEQFF.

The CDR3 spells CASSPTRNTEAFF. CDR3 nucleotides: TGCGCCAGCAGCCCGACACGGAACACTGAAGCTTTCTTT. The chain has TRBV5-1 and TRBJ1-1; D unresolved. Per germline, CDR1 SGHRS and CDR2 YFSETQ. This CDR3 spans 13 amino acids. Between the trimmed V and J ends, which lost 4 bases and 1 base, there was a span of 8 bases.

The chain couples TRBV7-9 to TRBJ2-3, with D maybe TRBD1 (5 bases). Between the trimmed V and J ends, which lost 1 base and 0 bases, there was a span of 8 bases. CDR3 length: 15 amino acids. The germline gives CDR1 SEHNR, CDR2 FQNEAQ (reference sequence). CDR3 DNA sequence: TGTGCCAGCAGCTTAGATGGGGCTAGCACAGATACGCAGTATTTT. Its protein is CASSLDGASTDTQYF.

The gene calls are TRBV18 and TRBJ2-1, with 8 bases lining up with TRBD2. J lost 1 base, V lost 6 bases, and 5 bases had no gene match. This CDR3 is 15 amino acids long. The germline V gene has CDR1 KGHSH and CDR2 LQKENI. The CDR3 sequence: CASSLGGGSYNEQFF. CDR3 DNA sequence: TGTGCCAGCTCCCTGGGCGGGGGGTCCTACAATGAGCAGTTCTTC.

The chain has TRBV20-1 and TRBJ1-4, with 7 bases that match TRBD1. Germline lookup yields CDR1 DFQATT and CDR2 SNEGSKA (reference sequence). The CDR3 is made up of 11 amino acids. V shed 5 bases and J 8 bases; nucleotides not matched to a gene: 2. CDR3 bases: TGCAGTGCTGGGACAGTCGAAAAACTGTTTTTT. As protein: CSAGTVEKLFF.

This clone was counted a few times. J is TRBJ2-7 and V is TRBV2; 7 bases fit TRBD1. This CDR3 has 14 amino acids. In germline, CDR1 is SNHLY, CDR2 FYNNEI. Trimming cost V 4 bases and J 2 bases; bases outside gene matches: 5. This chain's CDR3 is CASSGQGVTYEQYF. DNA of the CDR3: TGTGCCAGCAGTGGACAGGGTGTAACCTACGAGCAGTACTTC.

The chain links TRBV29-1 to TRBJ2-7; 7 bases match TRBD1. The junction had 13 bases not matched to a gene; V was cut back by 0 bases and J by 2 bases. Germline CDR1 reads SQVTM; CDR2 reads ANQGSEA. The CDR3 spans 17 residues. The CDR3 spells CSVEDRGRARGTYEQYF. In DNA form, the CDR3 reads TGCAGCGTTGAAGATCGAGGTCGGGCCAGGGGGACCTACGAGCAGTACTTC.

The rearrangement links TRBV27 to TRBJ1-1; maybe TRBD1 (5 bases). CDR3 length: 14 amino acids. Germline V gene lookup returns CDR1 MNHEY and CDR2 SMNVEV (reference sequence). The V end was cut by 6 bases, the J end by 0 bases, with 11 bases between. The CDR3: CASRPTDLNTEAFF. The CDR3 nucleotides read TGTGCCAGCAGACCGACAGATTTGAACACTGAAGCTTTCTTT.

This clone was detected only a few times. The chain recombines TRBV28 with TRBJ1-4; 8 nucleotides align to TRBD1. The CDR3 covers 16 residues. Losses at the gene ends were 6 bases for V and 0 bases for J; bases not matched to a gene: 6. Germline values: CDR1 MDHEN, CDR2 SYDVKM. In DNA, the CDR3 is TGTGCCAGCAGCATCGACAGGGGCGCAACTAATGAAAAACTGTTTTTT. Its translation is CASSIDRGATNEKLFF. Using reference TRBV28 and TRBJ1-4 for the parts outside the CDR3, the full variable domain is DVKVTQSSRYLVKRTGEKVFLECVQDMDHENMFWYRQDPGLGLRLIYFSYDVKMKEKGDIPEGYSVSREKKERFSLILESASTNQTSMYLCASSIDRGATNEKLFFGSGTQLSVL.

This clone was found a few times. The chain combines TRBV7-9 with TRBJ1-4; D is possibly TRBD1 (6 bases). This CDR3 comprises 14 residues. V shed 4 bases and J shed 3 bases, with 9 bases lying between them. From germline, CDR1 is SEHNR and CDR2 FQNEAQ (reference sequence). The CDR3 DNA reads TGTGCCAGCAGCTACCGGACAGCTAATGAAAAACTGTTTTTT. This codes for CASSYRTANEKLFF.

The CDR3 here is CASSQDIISGAERQYF. As DNA, the CDR3 is TGCGCCAGCAGCCAAGATATCATCTCAGGGGCCGAGCGGCAGTACTTC. This chain uses TRBV4-3 with TRBJ2-7; perhaps TRBD1 as D (6 bases). Germline CDR1 LGHNA, CDR2 YSLEER. The V end lost 0 bases, the J end lost 9 bases, and 21 bases lay between the germline ends. The length of the CDR3 is 16 residues.

The V and J genes are TRBV6-1 and TRBJ2-5, with 11 bases fitting TRBD1. Near its end, the DNA agrees better with TRBJ2-7, so the J call may be wrong. The CDR3 is 14 amino acids. Germline CDR1 MNHNS, CDR2 SASEGT. CDR3 sequence (DNA): TGTGCCAGCAGAATGATGGGACAGGGGGGCGAGCAGTACTTC. Translation: CASRMMGQGGEQYF.